The 10 T cell receptor beta chains listed next were all sequenced from one sample in a study of long-term antiretroviral therapy in people with HIV. Survey-level resolution applied to immunoSEQ assay v3.0. The method was immunoSEQ multiplex PCR; TCRdb's version includes in-frame clones alone and lacks a portion of them. The sample lists about 28,000 clones; about 95% were seen once. The sequenced sample was unsorted PBMCs, obtained approximately 6.1 years after starting antiretroviral therapy. Receptor source: a man aged 30 to 45 with HIV.

The chain employs TRBV14 and TRBJ2-5, with D perhaps matching TRBD1 (6 bases). CDR3 size: 16 residues. V gave up 3 bases and J gave up 4 bases, with 18 bases separating them. CDR1 and CDR2 (germline): SGHDN, FVKESK. The CDR3, as DNA: TGTGCCAGCAGCCAGGAAAGACAGGAGCTTCCAGAGACCCAGTACTTC. It is translated as CASSQERQELPETQYF. Complete variable domain (other parts from reference TRBV14 and TRBJ2-5): EAGVTQFPSHSVIEKGQTVTLRCDPISGHDNLYWYRRVMGKEIKFLLHFVKESKQDESGMPNNRFLAERTGGTYSTLKVQPAELEDSGVYFCASSQERQELPETQYFGPGTRLLVL.

This chain uses TRBV7-2 with TRBJ1-1; D uncertain. Trimming removed 8 bases from V and 9 bases from J, with 19 bases in between. This CDR3 region has 13 residues. Germline assignment: CDR1 SGHTA and CDR2 FQGNSA. This CDR3 reads CASSLVGSRKAFF. The CDR3 nucleotides read TGTGCCAGCTCTTTAGTGGGGAGTAGGAAAGCTTTCTTT. Looking up the rest from reference TRBV7-2 and TRBJ1-1 gives the full variable domain: GAGVSQSPSNKVTEKGKDVELRCDPISGHTALYWYRQSLGQGLEFLIYFQGNSAPDKSGLPSDRFSAERTGGSVSTLTIQRTQQEDSAVYLCASSLVGSRKAFFGQGTRLTVV.

The V and J genes are TRBV6-6 and TRBJ2-1; perhaps TRBD2 as D (5 bases). Germline loops: CDR1 MNHNY, CDR2 SVGAGI (reference sequence). The V end was cut by 6 bases, the J end by 5 bases, with 17 bases between. The CDR3 totals 15 residues. The CDR3 coding sequence is TGTGCCAGCAGGTGGACTCGAAGCGATGACAATGAGCAGTTCTTC. It codes for CASRWTRSDDNEQFF.

CDR3 nucleotide sequence: TGTGCCAGCAGTTGGATAGGATGGGAGACCCAGTACTTC. This codes for CASSWIGWETQYF. The chain employs TRBV14 and TRBJ2-5; D is ambiguous. The V gene lost 6 bases and the J gene lost 5 bases, with 13 bases spanning the gap. CDR3 length: 13 amino acids. Looked up from germline, CDR1 is SGHDN and CDR2 is FVKESK.

V gene TRBV5-4 combines with J gene TRBJ1-6; TRBD1 might be the D (5 bases). Germline V lookup: CDR1 SGHNT, CDR2 YYREEE (reference sequence). Trimming removed 3 bases at V and 5 bases at J, with 9 bases between. The CDR3 loop spans 14 amino acids. CDR3 in amino acids: CASSSGTDNSPLHF. CDR3 coding DNA: TGTGCCAGCAGCTCCGGGACCGATAATTCACCCCTCCACTTT.

This chain uses TRBV5-1 with TRBJ2-3; 9 positions agree with TRBD1. V trimming: 5 bases; J trimming: 6 bases; junction bases outside the gene matches: 10. Germline assignment: CDR1 SGHRS and CDR2 YFSETQ. The CDR3 runs to 15 residues. The CDR3 sequence: CASSSGTGSSDTQYF. The DNA of the CDR3 is TGCGCCAGCAGTTCCGGGACAGGGTCGTCGGATACGCAGTATTTT.

This clone was picked up one time. The rearrangement links TRBV6-5 to TRBJ1-1; TRBD1 is a possible D gene (5 bases). CDR3 length: 11 amino acids. Germline V gives CDR1 MNHEY, CDR2 SVGAGI. The V end lost 8 bases, the J end lost 7 bases, and 11 bases lay between the germline ends. The CDR3 protein is CASCQGDEAFF. CDR3 sequence (DNA): TGTGCCAGCTGTCAGGGAGATGAAGCTTTCTTT.

The CDR3 DNA sequence: TGTGCCAGCAGCTTTAACGTCAGAACTAACTATGGCTACACCTTC. Protein sequence: CASSFNVRTNYGYTF. This rearrangement joins TRBV7-9 to TRBJ1-2; no reliable D call. V gave up 3 bases and J gave up 0 bases, with 11 bases separating them. The CDR3 spans 15 residues. Germline lookup yields CDR1 SEHNR and CDR2 FQNEAQ (reference sequence).

The gene calls are TRBV4-1 and TRBJ2-7; D might be TRBD2 (6 bases). V was clipped by 6 bases and J by 1 base, with 19 bases between them. From germline, CDR1 is MGHRA and CDR2 YSYEKL. This CDR3 has 16 residues. The CDR3 region has the DNA TGCGCCAGCAGACAAACACCCGGGACTGATTCCTACGAGCAGTACTTC. Translated: CASRQTPGTDSYEQYF.

The CDR3 DNA is TGTGCCAGCAGCTTAGGGCCAACACATAACACTGAAGCTTTCTTT. Encoded protein: CASSLGPTHNTEAFF. The V gene is TRBV7-3, the J gene TRBJ1-1, with D unresolved. Germline CDR1 reads SGHTA; CDR2 reads FQGTGA. Trimming took 2 bases from V and 2 from J, leaving 12 bases between them. There are 15 residues in the CDR3.